Listed below are T cell receptor beta chains from one sample, sequenced in a study of T cell changes during pregnancy in multiple sclerosis. Clones were read by immunoSEQ multiplex PCR, and TCRdb kept only the in-frame ones, dropping some. The sample has about 36,000 clones, more than 85% seen once. The sequenced sample was CD4+ T cells from peripheral blood mononuclear cells, obtained in the third trimester of pregnancy. All receptors come from a female donor in good health, enrolled as a control in a pregnancy study. CDR3s include the opening cysteine and the closing phenylalanine or tryptophan. The D gene is left open where the match is weak. The listing skips clone size in some rows; elsewhere it reads once, few, many or a size class.

clone size: -
D gene: -
V gene: TRBV19
CDR3 length: 15
J gene: TRBJ1-4
CDR3 protein: CASSIPRGASEKLFF
CDR3 DNA: TGTGCCAGTAGTATCCCCCGGGGGGCCAGTGAAAAACTGTTTTTT

clone size: few
D gene: TRBD1
V gene: TRBV4-3
CDR3 length: 15
J gene: TRBJ1-1
CDR3 protein: CASSLRGTGEVAAFF
CDR3 DNA: TGCGCCAGCAGCCTCCGCGGGACAGGGGAGGTCGCAGCTTTCTTT

clone size: -
D gene: TRBD1
V gene: TRBV9
CDR3 length: 15
J gene: TRBJ2-5
CDR3 protein: CASSATGTVYETQYF
CDR3 DNA: TGTGCCAGCAGCGCTACCGGGACAGTCTATGAGACCCAGTACTTC

clone size: -
D gene: TRBD1
V gene: TRBV5-1
CDR3 length: 15
J gene: TRBJ2-3
CDR3 protein: CASSLDRVHTDTQYF
CDR3 DNA: TGCGCCAGCAGTCTCGACAGGGTTCACACAGATACGCAGTATTTT

clone size: -
D gene: -
V gene: TRBV5-4
CDR3 length: 13
J gene: TRBJ1-5
CDR3 protein: CASSTGGDQPQHF
CDR3 DNA: TGTGCCAGCAGTACGGGCGGGGATCAGCCCCAGCATTTT

clone size: -
D gene: TRBD1
V gene: TRBV6-6
CDR3 length: 14
J gene: TRBJ1-5
CDR3 protein: CATGGTVGNQPQHF
CDR3 DNA: TGTGCCACGGGGGGGACAGTGGGGAATCAGCCCCAGCATTTT

clone size: -
D gene: -
V gene: TRBV7-8
CDR3 length: 16
J gene: TRBJ1-1
CDR3 protein: CASSLAVGVAGTEAFF
CDR3 DNA: TGTGCCAGCAGCTTAGCAGTGGGGGTGGCGGGAACTGAAGCTTTCTTT

clone size: -
D gene: -
V gene: TRBV4-3
CDR3 length: 12
J gene: TRBJ2-1
CDR3 protein: CASSQEGGPQFF
CDR3 DNA: TGCGCCAGCAGCCAAGAGGGGGGGCCTCAGTTCTTC

clone size: -
D gene: -
V gene: TRBV7-2
CDR3 length: 18
J gene: TRBJ1-2
CDR3 protein: CASSLSLGQSRPNYGYTF
CDR3 DNA: TGTGCCAGCAGCCTGTCCCTAGGACAGTCGCGCCCCAACTATGGCTACACCTTC

clone size: -
D gene: -
V gene: TRBV11-2
CDR3 length: 13
J gene: TRBJ2-7
CDR3 protein: CASSLWAVYEQYF
CDR3 DNA: TGTGCCAGCAGCTTATGGGCCGTCTACGAGCAGTACTTC

clone size: -
D gene: TRBD1
V gene: TRBV15
CDR3 length: 17
J gene: TRBJ2-3
CDR3 protein: CATSRDLRGNRADTQYF
CDR3 DNA: TGTGCCACCAGCAGAGATCTCAGGGGGAATAGGGCAGATACGCAGTATTTT

clone size: once
D gene: TRBD2
V gene: TRBV19
CDR3 length: 14
J gene: TRBJ2-3
CDR3 protein: CASSSGGSTDTQYF
CDR3 DNA: TGTGCCAGTTCGAGCGGGGGGAGCACAGATACGCAGTATTTT

clone size: -
D gene: TRBD1
V gene: TRBV18
CDR3 length: 14
J gene: TRBJ2-5
CDR3 protein: CASHAPGTGETQYF
CDR3 DNA: TGTGCCAGTCACGCCCCCGGGACAGGGGAGACCCAGTACTTC

clone size: few
D gene: TRBD2
V gene: TRBV2
CDR3 length: 15
J gene: TRBJ2-3
CDR3 protein: CASSEPSGGKKTQYF
CDR3 DNA: TGTGCCAGCAGTGAACCGAGCGGGGGTAAGAAAACGCAGTATTTT

clone size: -
D gene: -
V gene: TRBV7-9
CDR3 length: 15
J gene: TRBJ1-3
CDR3 protein: CASAAGDLTGNTIYF
CDR3 DNA: TGTGCCAGCGCCGCCGGAGATCTTACTGGAAACACCATATATTTT

clone size: -
D gene: -
V gene: TRBV5-6
CDR3 length: 11
J gene: TRBJ1-2
CDR3 protein: CASSSDYGYTF
CDR3 DNA: TGTGCCAGCAGCTCAGACTATGGCTACACCTTC

clone size: few
D gene: TRBD2
V gene: TRBV4-3
CDR3 length: 17
J gene: TRBJ2-1
CDR3 protein: CASSQGEGLAGGWGQFF
CDR3 DNA: TGCGCCAGCAGCCAAGGAGAAGGACTAGCGGGGGGGTGGGGGCAGTTCTTC

clone size: -
D gene: -
V gene: TRBV18
CDR3 length: 14
J gene: TRBJ2-7
CDR3 protein: CASSPQGSTYEQYF
CDR3 DNA: TGTGCCAGCTCACCTCAGGGGAGTACCTACGAGCAGTACTTC

clone size: -
D gene: TRBD1
V gene: TRBV18
CDR3 length: 20
J gene: TRBJ1-5
CDR3 protein: CASSQGLLGRQGQRHQPQHF
CDR3 DNA: TGTGCCAGCTCCCAGGGGCTACTTGGCCGACAGGGCCAAAGGCATCAGCCCCAGCATTTT

clone size: -
D gene: TRBD1
V gene: TRBV7-2
CDR3 length: 15
J gene: TRBJ2-7
CDR3 protein: CASSGRDRGTYEQYF
CDR3 DNA: TGTGCCAGCAGCGGCCGGGACAGGGGAACCTACGAGCAGTACTTC

clone size: -
D gene: TRBD2
V gene: TRBV6-6
CDR3 length: 16
J gene: TRBJ2-7
CDR3 protein: CASSYPLGTSRDEQYF
CDR3 DNA: TGTGCCAGCAGTTACCCGCTGGGGACTAGCAGGGACGAGCAGTACTTC

clone size: -
D gene: -
V gene: TRBV5-6
CDR3 length: 14
J gene: TRBJ2-2
CDR3 protein: CASSLSGRRWELFF
CDR3 DNA: TGTGCCAGCAGCCTGAGCGGGCGGCGTTGGGAGCTGTTTTTT

clone size: -
D gene: TRBD1
V gene: TRBV29-1
CDR3 length: 12
J gene: TRBJ1-3
CDR3 protein: CSAKTGGNTIYF
CDR3 DNA: TGCAGCGCCAAAACAGGGGGGAACACCATATATTTT

clone size: -
D gene: -
V gene: TRBV6-5
CDR3 length: 11
J gene: TRBJ2-3
CDR3 protein: CASSSELTQYF
CDR3 DNA: TGTGCCAGCAGTTCCGAACTTACGCAGTATTTT

clone size: -
D gene: -
V gene: TRBV5-1
CDR3 length: 14
J gene: TRBJ1-1
CDR3 protein: CASGNGQQNTEAFF
CDR3 DNA: TGCGCCAGCGGCAACGGACAGCAGAACACTGAAGCTTTCTTT

clone size: -
D gene: -
V gene: TRBV7-2
CDR3 length: 14
J gene: TRBJ2-5
CDR3 protein: CASSLEPGWETQYF
CDR3 DNA: TGTGCCAGCAGCTTAGAGCCGGGATGGGAGACCCAGTACTTC

clone size: -
D gene: TRBD2
V gene: TRBV4-2
CDR3 length: 16
J gene: TRBJ2-2
CDR3 protein: CASSPSSGGASGELFF
CDR3 DNA: TGTGCCAGCAGCCCTTCTAGCGGGGGGGCCTCCGGGGAGCTGTTTTTT